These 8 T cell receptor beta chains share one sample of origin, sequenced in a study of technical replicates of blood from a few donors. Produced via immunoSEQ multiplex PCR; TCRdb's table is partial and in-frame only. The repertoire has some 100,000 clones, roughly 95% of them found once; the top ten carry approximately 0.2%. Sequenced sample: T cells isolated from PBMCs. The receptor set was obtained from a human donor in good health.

The CDR3 DNA follows: TGTGCCAGCAGCCAAGCCCTAGGTGGTAACACAGATACGCAGTATTTT. As protein: CASSQALGGNTDTQYF. The chain employs TRBV4-2 and TRBJ2-3, with D unclear. This CDR3 is 16 amino acids long. In germline, CDR1 is LGHNA, CDR2 YNFKEQ. V was trimmed by 1 base and J by 2 bases, leaving 13 bases between them.

CDR3 sequence: CSVGVSSSIEQFF. CDR3 sequence (DNA): TGCAGCGTTGGGGTTAGTAGCTCGATTGAGCAGTTCTTC. V usage is TRBV29-1 and J usage is TRBJ2-1; no firm D call. Trimming removed 4 bases from V and 9 bases from J, with 16 bases in between. CDR3 length: 13 amino acids. CDR1 is SQVTM and CDR2 is ANQGSEA in the germline V gene.

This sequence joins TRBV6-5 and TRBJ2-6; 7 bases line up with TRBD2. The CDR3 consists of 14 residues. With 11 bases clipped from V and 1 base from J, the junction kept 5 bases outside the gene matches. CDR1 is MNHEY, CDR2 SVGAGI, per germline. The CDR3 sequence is CASKGGSGANVLTF. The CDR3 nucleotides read TGTGCCTCCAAGGGAGGGTCTGGGGCCAACGTCCTGACTTTC.

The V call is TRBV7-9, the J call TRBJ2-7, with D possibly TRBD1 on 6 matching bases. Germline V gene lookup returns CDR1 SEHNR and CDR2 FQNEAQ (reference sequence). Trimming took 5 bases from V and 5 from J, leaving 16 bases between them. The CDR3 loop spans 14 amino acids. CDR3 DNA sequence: TGTGCCAGCAGCGTCCCCGACAGGATCCACGAGCAGTACTTC. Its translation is CASSVPDRIHEQYF.

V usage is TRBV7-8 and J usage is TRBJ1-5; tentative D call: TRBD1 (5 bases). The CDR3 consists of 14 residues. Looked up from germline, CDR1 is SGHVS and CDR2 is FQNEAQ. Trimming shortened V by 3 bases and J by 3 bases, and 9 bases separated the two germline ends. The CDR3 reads CASSFKGNNQPQHF. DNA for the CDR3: TGTGCCAGCAGCTTTAAGGGGAACAATCAGCCCCAGCATTTT.

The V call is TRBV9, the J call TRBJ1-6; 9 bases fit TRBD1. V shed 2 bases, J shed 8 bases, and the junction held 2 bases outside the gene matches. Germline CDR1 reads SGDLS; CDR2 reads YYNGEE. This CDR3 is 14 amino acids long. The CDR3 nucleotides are TGTGCCAGCAGCGTCCGGACAGGGGATTCACCCCTCCACTTT. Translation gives CASSVRTGDSPLHF.

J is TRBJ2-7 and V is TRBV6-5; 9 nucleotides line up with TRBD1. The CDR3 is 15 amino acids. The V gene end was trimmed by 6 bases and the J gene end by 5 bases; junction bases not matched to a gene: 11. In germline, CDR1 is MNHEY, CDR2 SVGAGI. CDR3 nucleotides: TGTGCCAGCAGCCCAGACCCGGGACAGGGTCACGAGCAGTACTTC. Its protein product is CASSPDPGQGHEQYF.

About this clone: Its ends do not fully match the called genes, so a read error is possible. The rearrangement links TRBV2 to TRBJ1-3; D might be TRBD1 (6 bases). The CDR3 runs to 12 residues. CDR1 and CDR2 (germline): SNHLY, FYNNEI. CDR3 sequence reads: CASSEQASRGGF. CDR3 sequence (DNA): TGTGCCAGCAGTGAACAAGCCTCCCGCGGGGGCTTT. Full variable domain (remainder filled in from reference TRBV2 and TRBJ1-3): EPEVTQTPSHQVTQMGQEVILRCVPISNHLYFYWYRQILGQKVEFLVSFYNNEISEKSEIFDDQFSVERPDGSNFTLKIRSTKLEDSAMYFCASSEQASRGGFGEGSWLTVV.